A single sample gave rise to the 6 T cell receptor beta chains below, sequenced in a study of T-cell memory formation after mild COVID-19. A single record per CDR3 protein comes from TCRdb applying MiXCR to the 5' RACE reads. The profile shows a few hundred thousand distinct CDR3 sequences, 24% of them singletons. Sequencing was performed on PBMCs or a T cell subset sorted from them (not recorded which). These receptors originate from an adult woman who had mild COVID-19 (a few samples of this study predate the infection). Cell type and time point are not known.

This sequence joins TRBV24-1 and TRBJ1-3, with D perhaps TRBD1 (6 bases). The V and J ends lost 7 bases and 4 bases respectively, with 10 bases between them. The CDR3 contains 13 residues. The germline V gene encodes CDR1 KGHDR and CDR2 SFDVKD. DNA of the CDR3: TGTGCCACCAGCAGGACAGCAGGAAACACCATATATTTT. Its protein product is CATSRTAGNTIYF.

V gene TRBV30 combines with J gene TRBJ1-1; a weak D match, TRBD1 (5 bases). The CDR3 totals 14 residues. The V end was cut by 2 bases, the J end by 1 base, with 11 bases between. Germline V gene data show CDR1 as GTSNPN and CDR2 as SVGIG (reference sequence). The CDR3: CAWSRGVENTEAFF. The CDR3 nucleotides read TGTGCCTGGAGTAGGGGCGTGGAGAACACTGAAGCTTTCTTT.

This clonotype occurred a few times. The gene calls are TRBV27 and TRBJ1-2, with D possibly matching TRBD1 (6 bases). Between the trimmed V and J ends, which lost 2 bases and 4 bases, there was a span of 11 bases. Per the germline V gene, CDR1 is MNHEY and CDR2 is SMNVEV (reference sequence). This CDR3 is built from 14 residues. This CDR3 reads CASSLRGAGYGYTF. The CDR3 coding sequence is TGTGCCAGCAGTTTAAGGGGGGCCGGCTATGGCTACACCTTC.

The chain combines TRBV20-1 with TRBJ2-1; 7 bases match TRBD1. There are 13 residues in the CDR3. The V and J ends lost 6 bases and 10 bases, in that order; junction bases with no gene match: 12. Germline assignment: CDR1 DFQATT and CDR2 SNEGSKA (reference sequence). CDR3 coding DNA: TGCAGTGCCCGAAAGCCGAGACAGGGCGAGCAGTTCTTC. Its protein is CSARKPRQGEQFF.

This clonotype was seen only once. This sequence joins TRBV5-1 and TRBJ2-5; 14 bases are a match to TRBD2. Trimming at V came to 2 bases and at J to 2 bases, leaving 5 bases not matched to a gene. The CDR3 length is 17 residues. Germline-derived CDR1 and CDR2 are SGHRS and YFSETQ. The CDR3 nucleotides are TGCGCCAGCAGCTTACCGGGACTAGCGGGAGTTCAAGAGACCCAGTACTTC. Residues: CASSLPGLAGVQETQYF.

The rearrangement uses TRBV29-1 and TRBJ2-7; no clear D. The germline V and J ends were trimmed by 0 bases and 0 bases, with 6 bases remaining between them. Germline V CDR1 and CDR2: SQVTM, ANQGSEA. The CDR3 contains 13 residues. The CDR3 loop reads CSVEDEDSYEQYF. DNA of the CDR3: TGCAGCGTTGAAGACGAGGACTCCTACGAGCAGTACTTC.